These T cell receptor beta chains were read from a single sample in a study of shared clonotypes between healthy human individuals. Data came from immunoSEQ multiplex PCR; TCRdb stores just in-frame clones and leaves some out. The top ten clones hold approximately 0.44% of a sample with some 1,600,000 clones, 95% to 99% of them seen once. Sequencing input: naive CD4+ T cells sorted from blood. Receptors originate from a man aged 25 to 40 in good health. Both conserved end residues are part of each CDR3. The order of the fields is V gene, clone size, D gene, J gene, CDR3 protein, CDR3 DNA. D genes are given only for firm matches. The size entry is marked missing in some rows and otherwise reads once, few, many or a size class.

v_call: TRBV19; clone_size: NA; d_call: NA; j_call: TRBJ1-5; cdr3_aa: CASSMGVNSNQPQHF; cdr3_nt: TGTGCCAGTAGTATGGGAGTGAATAGCAATCAGCCCCAGCATTTT
v_call: TRBV10-1; clone_size: NA; d_call: NA; j_call: TRBJ1-1; cdr3_aa: CASSAAINTEAFF; cdr3_nt: TGCGCCAGCAGTGCTGCAATCAACACTGAAGCTTTCTTT
v_call: TRBV28; clone_size: NA; d_call: TRBD2; j_call: TRBJ2-7; cdr3_aa: CASSFMAGGLYEQYF; cdr3_nt: TGTGCCAGCAGTTTCATGGCGGGAGGACTTTACGAGCAGTACTTC
v_call: TRBV25-1; clone_size: NA; d_call: TRBD1; j_call: TRBJ1-1; cdr3_aa: CASSDPGQGNSEAFF; cdr3_nt: TGTGCCAGCAGCGATCCAGGACAGGGGAACTCTGAAGCTTTCTTT
v_call: TRBV10-3; clone_size: NA; d_call: TRBD1; j_call: TRBJ1-1; cdr3_aa: CAIRKTGTANTEAFF; cdr3_nt: TGTGCCATCAGAAAAACCGGGACAGCGAACACTGAAGCTTTCTTT
v_call: TRBV9; clone_size: NA; d_call: TRBD1; j_call: TRBJ1-2; cdr3_aa: CASSSPQGDDYGYTF; cdr3_nt: TGTGCCAGCAGCTCCCCACAGGGGGATGACTATGGCTACACCTTC
v_call: TRBV28; clone_size: NA; d_call: NA; j_call: TRBJ1-1; cdr3_aa: CASSLTGMNTEAFF; cdr3_nt: TGTGCCAGCAGCCTAACAGGGATGAACACTGAAGCTTTCTTT
v_call: TRBV28; clone_size: NA; d_call: NA; j_call: TRBJ2-7; cdr3_aa: CASSLSGHKYSYEQYF; cdr3_nt: TGTGCCAGCAGTTTGTCGGGACACAAGTACTCCTACGAGCAGTACTTC
v_call: TRBV2; clone_size: NA; d_call: NA; j_call: TRBJ2-1; cdr3_aa: CASSERDEQFF; cdr3_nt: TGTGCCAGCAGTGAAAGGGATGAGCAGTTCTTC
v_call: TRBV5-4; clone_size: NA; d_call: NA; j_call: TRBJ2-3; cdr3_aa: CASSLDSLTRGTQYF; cdr3_nt: TGTGCCAGCAGCTTGGACAGCCTAACCAGGGGCACGCAGTATTTT
v_call: TRBV9; clone_size: NA; d_call: NA; j_call: TRBJ2-3; cdr3_aa: CASSFGGSTDTQYF; cdr3_nt: TGTGCCAGCAGCTTTGGGGGGAGCACAGATACGCAGTATTTT
v_call: TRBV2; clone_size: NA; d_call: TRBD2; j_call: TRBJ2-2; cdr3_aa: CASRSGLAGVPGELFF; cdr3_nt: TGTGCCAGCAGGTCGGGACTAGCGGGAGTCCCCGGGGAGCTGTTTTTT
v_call: TRBV25-1; clone_size: once; d_call: NA; j_call: TRBJ2-2; cdr3_aa: CASSARLNTGELFF; cdr3_nt: TGTGCCAGCAGTGCGCGATTGAACACCGGGGAGCTGTTTTTT
v_call: TRBV5-1; clone_size: NA; d_call: TRBD2; j_call: TRBJ2-7; cdr3_aa: CASSLAPSGSGEQYF; cdr3_nt: TGCGCCAGCAGCTTGGCCCCTAGCGGGAGCGGTGAGCAGTACTTC
v_call: TRBV7-3; clone_size: NA; d_call: NA; j_call: TRBJ2-1; cdr3_aa: CASSLPPYHEQFF; cdr3_nt: TGTGCCAGCAGCTTACCGCCTTATCATGAGCAGTTCTTC
v_call: TRBV7-9; clone_size: NA; d_call: NA; j_call: TRBJ1-3; cdr3_aa: CASSSGKSGNTIYF; cdr3_nt: TGTGCCAGCAGTTCGGGGAAATCTGGAAACACCATATATTTT
v_call: TRBV27; clone_size: NA; d_call: TRBD1; j_call: TRBJ2-3; cdr3_aa: CASRSPGTGKLSDTQYF; cdr3_nt: TGTGCCAGCCGGTCCCCTGGGACAGGGAAATTGTCAGATACGCAGTATTTT
v_call: TRBV9; clone_size: NA; d_call: TRBD1; j_call: TRBJ1-3; cdr3_aa: CASSESRDRTREGNTIYF; cdr3_nt: TGTGCCAGCAGCGAGAGCCGGGACAGGACTCGAGAGGGAAACACCATATATTTT
v_call: TRBV19; clone_size: once; d_call: NA; j_call: TRBJ2-2; cdr3_aa: CAGGRNTGELFF; cdr3_nt: TGTGCCGGAGGGCGGAACACCGGGGAGCTGTTTTTT
v_call: TRBV10-2; clone_size: once; d_call: NA; j_call: TRBJ1-5; cdr3_aa: CASSESGPPQHF; cdr3_nt: TGCGCCAGCAGTGAAAGCGGTCCGCCCCAGCATTTT
v_call: TRBV15; clone_size: few; d_call: NA; j_call: TRBJ2-1; cdr3_aa: CATSREAGYNEQFF; cdr3_nt: TGTGCCACCAGCAGAGAGGCGGGGTACAATGAGCAGTTCTTC
v_call: TRBV19; clone_size: NA; d_call: NA; j_call: TRBJ2-2; cdr3_aa: CASSINTGNVGELFF; cdr3_nt: TGTGCCAGTAGTATAAATACAGGGAATGTGGGGGAGCTGTTTTTT
v_call: TRBV7-6; clone_size: NA; d_call: NA; j_call: TRBJ2-7; cdr3_aa: CASSSDGPGEQYF; cdr3_nt: TGTGCCAGCAGCTCCGATGGCCCCGGCGAGCAGTACTTC
v_call: TRBV6-1; clone_size: NA; d_call: NA; j_call: TRBJ2-7; cdr3_aa: CASSPSQGTWEQYF; cdr3_nt: TGTGCCAGCAGTCCGAGTCAGGGGACTTGGGAGCAGTACTTC
v_call: TRBV25-1; clone_size: NA; d_call: NA; j_call: TRBJ1-2; cdr3_aa: CASSGLGGAYGYTF; cdr3_nt: TGTGCCAGCAGTGGTCTCGGCGGGGCATATGGCTACACCTTC
v_call: TRBV7-6; clone_size: NA; d_call: TRBD2; j_call: TRBJ2-7; cdr3_aa: CASSLLAGGGEQYF; cdr3_nt: TGTGCCAGCAGCTTATTAGCGGGAGGGGGCGAGCAGTACTTC
v_call: TRBV11-2; clone_size: once; d_call: NA; j_call: TRBJ1-1; cdr3_aa: CASSLVTNTEAFF; cdr3_nt: TGTGCCAGCAGCTTAGTGACGAACACTGAAGCTTTCTTT
v_call: TRBV28; clone_size: NA; d_call: NA; j_call: TRBJ1-4; cdr3_aa: CASSPFLGATNEKLFF; cdr3_nt: TGTGCCAGCAGCCCTTTTCTCGGGGCAACTAATGAAAAACTGTTTTTT
v_call: TRBV7-2; clone_size: NA; d_call: TRBD2; j_call: TRBJ2-1; cdr3_aa: CASSLASLAGRNEQFF; cdr3_nt: TGTGCCAGCAGCTTAGCGTCGCTAGCGGGAAGGAATGAGCAGTTCTTC
v_call: TRBV5-6; clone_size: NA; d_call: NA; j_call: TRBJ2-2; cdr3_aa: CASSLVAASGELFF; cdr3_nt: TGTGCCAGCAGCTTAGTAGCGGCCAGCGGGGAGCTGTTTTTT
v_call: TRBV7-2; clone_size: NA; d_call: TRBD1; j_call: TRBJ1-5; cdr3_aa: CASSITGAGSNQPQHF; cdr3_nt: TGTGCCAGCAGCATTACAGGGGCTGGGAGCAATCAGCCCCAGCATTTT
v_call: TRBV5-1; clone_size: NA; d_call: TRBD2; j_call: TRBJ2-5; cdr3_aa: CASSFSGVQETQYF; cdr3_nt: TGCGCCAGCAGCTTCAGCGGGGTACAAGAGACCCAGTACTTC
v_call: TRBV11-3; clone_size: NA; d_call: NA; j_call: TRBJ2-5; cdr3_aa: CASSLDTQETQYF; cdr3_nt: TGTGCCAGCAGCTTAGACACTCAAGAGACCCAGTACTTC
v_call: TRBV7-2; clone_size: NA; d_call: NA; j_call: TRBJ1-5; cdr3_aa: CASSLWGAVDQPQHF; cdr3_nt: TGTGCCAGCAGCTTATGGGGGGCGGTGGATCAGCCCCAGCATTTT
v_call: TRBV7-2; clone_size: NA; d_call: NA; j_call: TRBJ2-1; cdr3_aa: CASSLGAASSYNEQFF; cdr3_nt: TGTGCCAGCAGCTTAGGCGCGGCCAGCTCCTACAATGAGCAGTTCTTC
v_call: TRBV4-1; clone_size: NA; d_call: NA; j_call: TRBJ1-2; cdr3_aa: CASSLTTGPGYGYTF; cdr3_nt: TGCGCCAGCAGCCTAACCACAGGGCCTGGCTATGGCTACACCTTC
v_call: TRBV27; clone_size: NA; d_call: NA; j_call: TRBJ2-5; cdr3_aa: CASSLSGSGAQTQYF; cdr3_nt: TGTGCCAGCAGTTTATCGGGCTCTGGGGCCCAGACCCAGTACTTC
v_call: TRBV19; clone_size: NA; d_call: NA; j_call: TRBJ1-4; cdr3_aa: CASQPISTGSNEKLFF; cdr3_nt: TGTGCCTCCCAACCTATATCGACAGGTTCTAATGAAAAACTGTTTTTT
v_call: TRBV18; clone_size: NA; d_call: TRBD1; j_call: TRBJ1-4; cdr3_aa: CASSPRGPNEKLFF; cdr3_nt: TGTGCCAGCTCACCAAGGGGGCCTAATGAAAAACTGTTTTTT
v_call: TRBV29-1; clone_size: NA; d_call: NA; j_call: TRBJ2-4; cdr3_aa: CSVELGDPPDIQYF; cdr3_nt: TGCAGCGTTGAACTGGGGGACCCTCCAGACATTCAGTACTTC
v_call: TRBV2; clone_size: NA; d_call: NA; j_call: TRBJ2-3; cdr3_aa: CASTREGGDTQYF; cdr3_nt: TGTGCCAGCACACGGGAAGGAGGGGATACGCAGTATTTT
v_call: TRBV7-3; clone_size: NA; d_call: TRBD2; j_call: TRBJ2-1; cdr3_aa: CASSIRGGHNEQFF; cdr3_nt: TGTGCCAGCAGCATAAGGGGAGGGCACAATGAGCAGTTCTTC
v_call: TRBV27; clone_size: NA; d_call: NA; j_call: TRBJ1-5; cdr3_aa: CASSLREGYNQPQHF; cdr3_nt: TGTGCCAGCAGTTTACGGGAGGGTTACAATCAGCCCCAGCATTTT
v_call: TRBV6-1; clone_size: NA; d_call: NA; j_call: TRBJ1-1; cdr3_aa: CASSDVGLPEGTEAFF; cdr3_nt: TGTGCCAGCAGTGACGTCGGACTGCCTGAAGGCACTGAAGCTTTCTTT
v_call: TRBV5-1; clone_size: NA; d_call: NA; j_call: TRBJ1-4; cdr3_aa: CASSVEGTGEKLFF; cdr3_nt: TGCGCCAGCAGCGTTGAGGGGACGGGGGAAAAACTGTTTTTT
v_call: TRBV18; clone_size: NA; d_call: TRBD1; j_call: TRBJ1-5; cdr3_aa: CASSPRVGGPPRPQHF; cdr3_nt: TGTGCCAGCTCACCACGGGTAGGGGGCCCGCCTCGGCCCCAGCATTTT